Presented here are 26 T cell receptor beta chains from one specimen sequenced in a study of blood T cell repertoires in COVID-19. Only in-frame clones appear in the TCRdb table, and some are missing; sequencing was by immunoSEQ multiplex PCR. This table has some 80,000 clones, under 80% appearing once. Sequencing used peripheral blood. These TCRs come from a woman of 80 years or more with active or convalescent COVID-19.

This chain connects TRBV9 to TRBJ2-2, with D tentatively TRBD2 (7 bases). V gave up 4 bases and J gave up 4 bases, with 17 bases separating them. This CDR3 has 16 residues. Looked up from germline, CDR1 is SGDLS and CDR2 is YYNGEE. As DNA, the CDR3 is TGTGCCAGCAGCCCCCCGGGGGGCGATGGCACCGGGGAGCTGTTTTTT. It encodes CASSPPGGDGTGELFF.

The chain carries TRBV4-1 and TRBJ2-5; 9 bases fit TRBD2. Germline CDR1 is MGHRA and CDR2 is YSYEKL. Trimming at V came to 3 bases and at J to 2 bases, leaving 10 bases not matched to a gene. The CDR3 consists of 17 residues. The CDR3 DNA reads as TGCGCCAGCAGCCACCTACAAAGCGGGGGGTTACAAGAGACCCAGTACTTC. Translated, it gives CASSHLQSGGLQETQYF.

The J gene is TRBJ1-1, the V gene TRBV10-3; 9 bases fit TRBD1. J was trimmed by 4 bases and V by 0 bases; bases with no gene match: 15. This CDR3 is built from 19 residues. Germline V lookup: CDR1 ENHRY, CDR2 SYGVKD. In DNA form, the CDR3 reads TGTGCCATCAGTGAGTCGACGTGGTTTACGGGGACAGGGAGCACTGAAGCTTTCTTT. Protein sequence: CAISESTWFTGTGSTEAFF.

This chain uses TRBV9 with TRBJ2-5, with 7 bases identical to TRBD2. V was clipped by 0 bases and J by 5 bases; unmatched bases: 7. The CDR3 totals 15 residues. In germline, CDR1 is SGDLS, CDR2 YYNGEE. CDR3 amino acids: CASSVEGWGGETQYF. DNA for the CDR3: TGTGCCAGCAGCGTAGAGGGCTGGGGAGGGGAGACCCAGTACTTC.

This clone was counted only a few times. The genes are TRBV11-2 and TRBJ2-7; maybe TRBD2 (6 bases). The V end was cut by 2 bases, the J end by 4 bases, with 9 bases between. The CDR3 spans 13 residues. CDR1 is SGHAT and CDR2 is FQNNGV in the germline V gene. The CDR3 coding sequence is TGTGCCAGCAGCTTAAACAGCGGGTACGAGCAGTACTTC. Translation gives CASSLNSGYEQYF. Using reference TRBV11-2 and TRBJ2-7 for the parts outside the CDR3, the full variable domain is EAGVAQSPRYKIIEKRQSVAFWCNPISGHATLYWYQQILGQGPKLLIQFQNNGVVDDSQLPKDRFSAERLKGVDSTLKIQPAKLEDSAVYLCASSLNSGYEQYFGPGTRLTVT.

About this clone: This CDR3 is also generated by other DNA sequences in the sample. V is TRBV5-8 and J is TRBJ2-1; 9 nucleotides match TRBD2. Germline V CDR1 and CDR2: SGHTS, YDEGEE. The trim removed 0 bases at V and 4 bases at J, leaving 2 bases unmatched. This CDR3 spans 15 amino acids. CDR3 DNA sequence: TGTGCCAGCAGCTTGGAGGCGGGGGGGTACAATGAGCAGTTCTTC. Protein product: CASSLEAGGYNEQFF.

The V gene is TRBV28, the J gene TRBJ1-3, with 7 bases matching TRBD1. Germline V CDR1 and CDR2: MDHEN, SYDVKM. Losses at the gene ends were 2 bases for V and 2 bases for J; bases not matched to a gene: 9. The CDR3 consists of 17 residues. This CDR3 is CASSLTYLGQAGNTIYF. Written as DNA, the CDR3 is TGTGCCAGCAGTTTAACTTATCTTGGACAGGCTGGAAACACCATATATTTT.

The chain uses TRBV28 and TRBJ2-7, with D possibly matching TRBD1 (6 bases). CDR3 size: 15 residues. Per the germline V gene, CDR1 is MDHEN and CDR2 is SYDVKM. V dropped 5 bases and J dropped 0 bases, with 14 bases sitting between them. CDR3 nucleotides: TGTGCCAGCAGTCTACACAGGGAAATCTCCTACGAGCAGTACTTC. Translation: CASSLHREISYEQYF.

The V gene is TRBV20-1, the J gene TRBJ2-7; TRBD1 agrees at 7 bases. V lost 4 bases and J lost 3; bases outside the gene matches: 3. This CDR3 is built from 12 residues. Germline CDR1 is DFQATT and CDR2 is SNEGSKA (reference sequence). Written as DNA, the CDR3 is TGCAGTGCTAATGACAGGGACTACGAGCAGTACTTC. It specifies CSANDRDYEQYF.

The rearrangement uses TRBV7-2 and TRBJ1-6, with unresolved D. V was trimmed by 6 bases and J by 5 bases, leaving 14 bases between them. Germline CDR1 reads SGHTA; CDR2 reads FQGNSA. This CDR3 is built from 15 residues. CDR3 in amino acids: CASSKPGWNNSPLHF. The CDR3 DNA reads as TGTGCCAGCAGTAAGCCGGGGTGGAATAATTCACCCCTCCACTTT.

This chain joins TRBV7-9 and TRBJ2-7, with D hard to call. The length of the CDR3 is 14 residues. V lost 1 base to trimming and J lost 3 bases, with 10 bases between them. Germline V gene data show CDR1 as SEHNR and CDR2 as FQNEAQ (reference sequence). The CDR3 loop is CASSLVERGYEQYF. As DNA, the CDR3 is TGTGCCAGCAGCTTAGTGGAGAGAGGCTACGAGCAGTACTTC.

V is TRBV4-3 and J is TRBJ2-2, with 9 positions matching TRBD2. Germline V gene data show CDR1 as LGHNA and CDR2 as YSLEER. The V segment lost 0 bases and the J segment 6 bases; nucleotides outside the gene matches: 5. This CDR3 comprises 16 residues. CDR3: CASSQDPSGDAGELFF. The CDR3 DNA sequence: TGCGCCAGCAGCCAAGACCCTAGCGGGGACGCCGGGGAGCTGTTTTTT.

J is TRBJ2-2 and V is TRBV3-1 (or the pseudogene TRBV3-2); 9 bases are a match to TRBD2. The CDR3 totals 16 residues. Trimming took 5 bases from V and 5 from J; bases not matched to a gene: 9. Germline V lookup: CDR1 LGHDT, CDR2 YNNKEL (reference sequence). In DNA, the CDR3 is TGTGCCAGCAGCTCGGCCGGGACTAGCCGAACCGGGGAGCTGTTTTTT. This codes for CASSSAGTSRTGELFF.

This clone showed up many times. The chain joins TRBV28 to TRBJ1-1; maybe TRBD1 (6 bases). The CDR3 runs 18 residues. Germline CDR1 is MDHEN and CDR2 is SYDVKM. The germline V and J ends were trimmed by 1 base and 2 bases, with 20 bases remaining between them. The chain's CDR3 is CASSLSASLGGVNTEAFF. In DNA, the CDR3 is TGTGCCAGCAGTTTATCCGCATCACTAGGGGGTGTTAACACTGAAGCTTTCTTT.

In DNA form, the CDR3 reads TGTGCCAGCACCTACGCCCGCGGGGGTAGCACAGATACGCAGTATTTT. Its translation is CASTYARGGSTDTQYF. The rearrangement joins TRBV28 to TRBJ2-3; 7 bases map to TRBD2. Germline assignment: CDR1 MDHEN and CDR2 SYDVKM. This CDR3 has 16 amino acids. The V segment lost 7 bases and the J segment 0 bases; nucleotides outside the gene matches: 10.

This chain links TRBV11-1 with TRBJ2-3, with D hard to call. The CDR3 extends over 16 amino acids. The V and J ends lost 5 bases and 4 bases respectively, with 19 bases between them. Germline V gene sequence: CDR1 SGHAT, CDR2 FQDESV (reference sequence). The CDR3 nucleotides read TGTGCCAGCAGCCCAACTACCCGCAAAAAGGCAGATACGCAGTATTTT. Protein sequence: CASSPTTRKKADTQYF.

This chain joins TRBV6-2 or TRBV6-3 and TRBJ2-3, with D maybe TRBD2 (7 bases). The V end was cut by 0 bases, the J end by 2 bases, with 9 bases between. From germline, CDR1 is MNHEY and CDR2 SVGEGT. The CDR3 extends over 15 amino acids. CDR3 nucleotide sequence: TGTGCCAGCAGTTACTCTGGGGGGGCCACAGATACGCAGTATTTT. Its protein product is CASSYSGGATDTQYF.

The rearrangement uses TRBV14 and TRBJ2-7; 7 bases are shared with TRBD1. The V and J ends lost 2 bases and 4 bases, in that order; junction bases with no gene match: 8. The CDR3 runs to 15 residues. In germline, CDR1 is SGHDN, CDR2 FVKESK. This CDR3 reads CASSQRQGVQYEQYF. CDR3 sequence (DNA): TGTGCCAGCAGCCAAAGACAGGGTGTACAGTACGAGCAGTACTTC.

The gene calls are TRBV6-5 and TRBJ1-1, with D unresolved. V shed 6 bases and J shed 4 bases, with 9 bases lying between them. Germline V CDR1 and CDR2: MNHEY, SVGAGI. CDR3 length: 12 amino acids. CDR3 nucleotide sequence: TGTGCCAGCAGCGGGTATGCCACTGAAGCTTTCTTT. Its translation: CASSGYATEAFF.

This clone was recorded once. The chain has TRBV5-6 and TRBJ1-3; weak D call: TRBD1 (5 bases). The CDR3 has 14 amino acids. Trimming cost V 4 bases and J 0 bases, with 8 bases left between them. Germline CDR1 reads SGHDT; CDR2 reads YYEEEE. CDR3 nucleotides: TGTGCCAGCAGCGTGGACATCTCTGGAAACACCATATATTTT. This encodes CASSVDISGNTIYF.

The chain uses TRBV18 and TRBJ2-7; 7 bases map to TRBD2. The CDR3 sequence is 16 residues long. The V segment lost 3 bases and the J segment 0 bases; nucleotides outside the gene matches: 8. Germline CDR1 reads KGHSH; CDR2 reads LQKENI. For the CDR3, the DNA is TGTGCCAGCTCACCGGGACTAAAGGGAAGCTCCTACGAGCAGTACTTC. This sequence encodes CASSPGLKGSSYEQYF.

This sequence joins TRBV7-8 and TRBJ2-3, with 12 bases identical to TRBD1. Trimming took 3 bases from V and 6 from J; bases not matched to a gene: 1. The CDR3 extends over 14 amino acids. The V gene's germline CDR1 is SGHVS and CDR2 FQNEAQ. Here the CDR3 DNA reads TGTGCCAGCAGCTTTGGGACAGGGGGCGATACGCAGTATTTT. Translating it yields CASSFGTGGDTQYF. The full variable domain, its missing parts supplied by reference TRBV7-8 and TRBJ2-3, is GAGVSQSPRYKVAKRGQDVALRCDPISGHVSLFWYQQALGQGPEFLTYFQNEAQLDKSGLPSDRFFAERPEGSVSTLKIQRTQQEDSAVYLCASSFGTGGDTQYFGPGTRLTVL.

The chain carries TRBV7-2 and TRBJ2-4, with D maybe TRBD1 (5 bases). CDR1 is SGHTA and CDR2 is FQGNSA in the germline V gene. The CDR3 sequence is 16 residues long. V dropped 1 base and J dropped 3 bases, with 13 bases sitting between them. CDR3: CASSLVVPTGKNIQYF. CDR3 in DNA: TGTGCCAGCAGCTTAGTTGTCCCCACAGGCAAAAACATTCAGTACTTC.

In DNA, the CDR3 is TGTGCCAGCAGCGGAACTGACAGGGGACGTGAAAAACTGTTTTTT. This gives the protein CASSGTDRGREKLFF. This chain joins TRBV11-2 and TRBJ1-4; 8 positions match TRBD1. Germline V gives CDR1 SGHAT, CDR2 FQNNGV. The trim removed 5 bases at V and 7 bases at J, leaving 9 bases unmatched. The CDR3 runs 15 residues.

The genes are TRBV29-1 and TRBJ2-7; a possible D gene is TRBD2 (6 bases). Per the germline V gene, CDR1 is SQVTM and CDR2 is ANQGSEA. CDR3 length: 14 residues. V lost 0 bases and J lost 2, with 11 bases in between. CDR3: CSVEERGKTYEQYF. The CDR3 nucleotides read TGCAGCGTTGAAGAGCGGGGCAAAACCTACGAGCAGTACTTC.

This chain links TRBV7-6 with TRBJ2-5; TRBD2 matches 12 bases. V lost 1 base to trimming and J lost 5 bases; unmatched junction nucleotides: 5. Germline V CDR1 and CDR2: SGHVS, FNYEAQ. The CDR3 loop spans 16 amino acids. As DNA, the CDR3 is TGTGCCAGCAGCTTAGGACTAGCGGGGGACGGGGAGACCCAGTACTTC. This codes for CASSLGLAGDGETQYF.